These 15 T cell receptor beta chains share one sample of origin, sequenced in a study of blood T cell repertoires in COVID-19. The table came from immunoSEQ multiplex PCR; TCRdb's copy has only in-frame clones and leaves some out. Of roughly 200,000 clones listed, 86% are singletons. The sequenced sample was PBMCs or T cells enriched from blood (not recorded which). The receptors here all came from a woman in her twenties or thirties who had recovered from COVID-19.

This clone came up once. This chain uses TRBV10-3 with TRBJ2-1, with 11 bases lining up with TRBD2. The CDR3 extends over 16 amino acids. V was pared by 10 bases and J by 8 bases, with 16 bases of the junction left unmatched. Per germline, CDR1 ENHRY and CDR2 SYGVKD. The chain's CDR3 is CANSRELAGGNHEQFF. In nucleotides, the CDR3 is TGTGCCAACTCCAGAGAATTAGCGGGAGGGAATCATGAGCAGTTCTTC.

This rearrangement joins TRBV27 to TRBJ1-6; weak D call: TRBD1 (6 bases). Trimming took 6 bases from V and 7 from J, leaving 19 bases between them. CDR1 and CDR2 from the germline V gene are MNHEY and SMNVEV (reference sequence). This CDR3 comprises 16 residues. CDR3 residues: CASRLAGPQGNSPLHF. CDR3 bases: TGTGCCAGCAGGTTGGCTGGACCACAGGGCAATTCACCCCTCCACTTT.

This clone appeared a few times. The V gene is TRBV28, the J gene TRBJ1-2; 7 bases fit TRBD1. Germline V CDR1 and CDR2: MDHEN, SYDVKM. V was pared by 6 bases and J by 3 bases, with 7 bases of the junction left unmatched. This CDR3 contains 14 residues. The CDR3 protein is CASSSGQAHYGYTF. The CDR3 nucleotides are TGTGCCAGCAGCTCTGGACAGGCCCACTATGGCTACACCTTC.

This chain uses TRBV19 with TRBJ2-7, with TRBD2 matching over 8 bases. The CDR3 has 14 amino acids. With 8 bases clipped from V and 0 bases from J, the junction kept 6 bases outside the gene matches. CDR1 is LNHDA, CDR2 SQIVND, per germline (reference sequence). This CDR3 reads CASHTSGSSYEQYF. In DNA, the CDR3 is TGTGCCAGTCACACTAGCGGAAGCTCCTACGAGCAGTACTTC.

The CDR3 DNA reads TGTGCCAGCAGTTTAGGCATCTCCTACGAGCAGTACTTC. This sequence encodes CASSLGISYEQYF. The V call is TRBV28, the J call TRBJ2-7; D is unresolved. Germline CDR1 and CDR2: MDHEN and SYDVKM. V lost 2 bases, J lost 0 bases, and 5 bases lay in between. This CDR3 has 13 amino acids.

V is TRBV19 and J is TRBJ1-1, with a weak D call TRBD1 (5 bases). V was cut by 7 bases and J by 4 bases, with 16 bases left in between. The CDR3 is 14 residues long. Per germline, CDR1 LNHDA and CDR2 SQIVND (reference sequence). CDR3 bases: TGTGCCAGTACCTCCGGGGGAGATGGCACTGAAGCTTTCTTT. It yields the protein CASTSGGDGTEAFF.

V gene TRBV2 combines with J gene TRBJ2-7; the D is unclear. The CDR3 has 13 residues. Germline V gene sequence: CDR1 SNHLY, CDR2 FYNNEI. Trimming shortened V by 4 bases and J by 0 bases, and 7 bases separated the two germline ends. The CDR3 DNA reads TGTGCCAGCAGTGGTCTGGCCTCCTACGAGCAGTACTTC. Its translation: CASSGLASYEQYF.

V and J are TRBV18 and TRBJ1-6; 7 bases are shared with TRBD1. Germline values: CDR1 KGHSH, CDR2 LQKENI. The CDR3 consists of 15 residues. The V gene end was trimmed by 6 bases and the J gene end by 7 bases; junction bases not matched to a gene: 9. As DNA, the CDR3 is TGTGCCAGCTCCGAATCCGGGACAGCGAATTCACCCCTCCACTTT. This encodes CASSESGTANSPLHF.

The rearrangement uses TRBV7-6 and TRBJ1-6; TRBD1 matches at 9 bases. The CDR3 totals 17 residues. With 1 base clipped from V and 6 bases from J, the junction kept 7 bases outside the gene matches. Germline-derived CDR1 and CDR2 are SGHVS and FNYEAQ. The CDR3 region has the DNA TGTGCCAGCAGCTTAGGAGGGACAGGGTTCGGTAATTCACCCCTCCACTTT. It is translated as CASSLGGTGFGNSPLHF.

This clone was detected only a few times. CDR3 sequence: CASSLVGTARGSSEQYF. The CDR3 region has the DNA TGTGCCAGCAGCTTAGTGGGGACAGCTAGAGGGAGTTCCGAGCAGTACTTC. The chain is built from TRBV11-2 and TRBJ2-7; 7 bases align to TRBD1. Per germline, CDR1 SGHAT and CDR2 FQNNGV. The CDR3 totals 17 residues. Trimming cost V 1 base and J 6 bases; bases outside gene matches: 15.

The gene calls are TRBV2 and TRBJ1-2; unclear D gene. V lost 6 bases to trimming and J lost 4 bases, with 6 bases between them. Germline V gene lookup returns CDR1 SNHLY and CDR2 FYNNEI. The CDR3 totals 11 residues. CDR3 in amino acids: CASSELYGYTF. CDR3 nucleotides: TGTGCCAGCAGCGAGCTCTATGGCTACACCTTC.

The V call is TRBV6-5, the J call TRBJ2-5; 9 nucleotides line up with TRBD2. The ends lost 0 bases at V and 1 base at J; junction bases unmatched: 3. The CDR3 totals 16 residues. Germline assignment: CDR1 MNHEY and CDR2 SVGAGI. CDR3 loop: CASSYSLAGAQETQYF. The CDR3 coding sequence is TGTGCCAGCAGTTACTCATTAGCGGGGGCCCAAGAGACCCAGTACTTC.

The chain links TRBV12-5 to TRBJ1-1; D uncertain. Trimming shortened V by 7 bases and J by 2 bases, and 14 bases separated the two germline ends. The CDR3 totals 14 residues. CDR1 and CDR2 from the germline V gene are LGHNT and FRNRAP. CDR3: CASAWEVTNTEAFF. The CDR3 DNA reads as TGTGCTAGTGCCTGGGAGGTGACAAACACTGAAGCTTTCTTT.

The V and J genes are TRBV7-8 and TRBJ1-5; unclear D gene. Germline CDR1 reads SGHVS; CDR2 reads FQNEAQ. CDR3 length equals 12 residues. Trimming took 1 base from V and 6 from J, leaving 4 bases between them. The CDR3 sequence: CASSLDGQPQHF. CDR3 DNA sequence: TGTGCCAGCAGCTTAGACGGTCAGCCCCAGCATTTT.

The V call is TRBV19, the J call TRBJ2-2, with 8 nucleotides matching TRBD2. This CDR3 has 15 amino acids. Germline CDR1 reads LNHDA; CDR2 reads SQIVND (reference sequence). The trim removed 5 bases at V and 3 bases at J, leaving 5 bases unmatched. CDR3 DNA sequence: TGTGCCAGTAGTGTCCTAGCGGGCGACACCGGGGAGCTGTTTTTT. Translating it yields CASSVLAGDTGELFF.